This TCR beta chain was identified in a study of blood T cell repertoires in COVID-19 (TCRdb year 2020). Study-level background: Samples from collaborators originated in the United States, Italy and Spain and spanned both the acute and convalescent phases of COVID-19. A de-identified subject ID, COVID-19 status, age in years and sex were almost always included in the sample metadata. Subjects who had been exposed to COVID-19, were actively infected with it, or had recovered from it provided the deeply sampled blood TCRbeta repertoires that made up the dataset. Where available, HLA class I and class II types were taken from metadata supplied by the sample provider and were not determined by assay-based typing. The material from the prospective study consisted of cDNA or gDNA derived from T cells, B-cell-depleted T cells, or PBMCs. The repertoires were released in a freely available public database intended as a resource for research on the immune response to SARS-CoV-2. Samples were obtained from the ongoing ImmuneRACE study (first 160 participants) and from approximately 1,200 subjects provided by 6 global collaborators. Broad study findings and their caveats: The quantity of clinical and demographic metadata differed by source and by participant and was supplied without curation.

As concerns this clone: The antigen this receptor binds is unknown. No quality values exist for individual bases; no much larger clone is one base distant. Other nucleotide sequences in the sample specify the same CDR3.

The collaborating institutions used their own protocols to collect whole blood in K2EDTA tubes. For TCRbeta analysis, collaborator samples were shipped as frozen whole blood, as isolated PBMCs, or as DNA extracted from either sample type. There are 15 amino acids in the CDR3, from cysteine to phenylalanine inclusive. The CDR3 DNA has 45 bases and is translated from base 1. The germline V gene yields KGHSH for CDR1 and LQKENI for CDR2. The junction carries 10 bases between V and J, which are trimmed by 1 base and 0 bases respectively. The immunoSEQ Assay, a bias-controlled multiplex PCR, was used to amplify TCRbeta CDR3 regions from genomic DNA. The published analysis was carried out like this. Nucleated cell counts per sample were estimated from amplification of reference gene primers within the assay. Sequence reads were collapsed and filtered to measure the absolute abundance of every unique TCRbeta CDR3 rearrangement. For each sample, productive Simpson clonality was calculated by taking the square root of Simpson's diversity index across productive rearrangements. What TCRdb holds here is the immuneACCESS table cut down to in-frame rearrangements. Part of the clones is not present; checked against another copy, under half of the missing clones reflect an unresolved V gene, and the others are unexplained. The V and J calls and the clone size are those of that table, but D and trimming were determined from the DNA. This sample has about 65,000 clones in its table, and approximately 95% of those were observed once. About 3.1% of the sample belongs to the ten largest clones.

The sample taken for sequencing was peripheral blood. The sequence is built from TRBV18 and TRBJ2-7; the best D guess is TRBD1, with 6 bases matching. The receptor was derived from a man between 70 and 80 years old with active COVID-19. The DNA sequence is given as TGTGCCAGCTCACCACGCACAGGGAGCTCCTACGAGCAGTACTTC. This encodes CASSPRTGSSYEQYF.